This TCR beta chain was identified during a study of post-analysis software for immune sequencing data (dated by TCRdb to the mid-2010s). With regard to the full study: Disease courses on record covered relapsing-remitting, secondary progressive and progressive-relapsing multiple sclerosis, though some patients had no subtype annotation. The patient repertoires were compared against around eleven previously published healthy control repertoires obtained from donors aged about 6 to 27 years. A subset of samples was prepared in parallel using single-end sample barcoding, then pooled and co-amplified after Illumina adapter ligation. Findings and caveats that apply to the study as a whole: Compared with controls, multiple sclerosis patients had significantly lower normalized Chao1 diversity, a finding suggesting substantial peripheral T-cell clonal expansion. Several TRBV segments, including TRBV5-6, TRBV5-1 and TRBV20-1, were significantly more frequent in patients than controls. The multiple sclerosis patient group was slightly younger than the control group. When samples were clustered directly using the F measure, samples prepared in the same batch co-clustered strongly, which prompted a batch-effect correction.

As concerns this clonotype: The specificity of this receptor is unknown. Per-base qualities were not stored, and no clone one base away is much larger.

Libraries came from PCR. The sequencer listed for this sample is Illumina HiSeq 2500. Unique molecular identifiers were incorporated into TCR beta cDNA libraries to reduce PCR and sequencing biases. Per 1 to 10 million input T cells, some 500,000 cDNA molecules were obtained, such that each molecule approximated one T cell. Patient libraries were prepared and sequenced with the same protocol used for the earlier healthy control dataset. Samples belonging to the same batch were prepared together, multiplexed and sequenced on a shared HiSeq lane. Regarding the original processing steps: MIGEC handled the raw barcoded reads, throwing out single-read molecular identifier groups before consensus assembly and CDR3 extraction. VDJtools was used for post-analysis of the clonotype tables, and diversity was normalized by down-sampling every dataset to the size of the smallest sample. To correct batch-related cross-sample contamination, repertoire overlap clustering matched CDR3 amino acid sequences but not nucleotide sequences. The public reads were run again by TCRdb, first through fastp at Q25 and then through MiXCR, and only productive beta chains were kept. Records with the same CDR3 protein are collapsed into one entry carrying the most frequent genes and DNA. These V and J calls rely on TCRdb rather than the paper's analysis. Across this sample there are about 820,000 distinct CDR3 sequences, with around 50% seen only once. The ten top clones hold approximately 4.2% of the sample.

To demonstrate the VDJtools post-analysis software, the study profiled TCR beta repertoires from the peripheral blood of 10 to 15 young patients with multiple sclerosis. The patients with multiple sclerosis were children and adolescents between roughly 6 and 17 years of age. V and J are truncated by 4 bases and 4 bases respectively, leaving an intervening sequence of 10 bases. The CDR3 goes from the cysteine to the phenylalanine over 12 residues. Solely the CDR3 DNA is kept, with 36 bases framed from the first base. CDR1 and CDR2 are read off the germline V gene (reference sequence) as GTSNPN and SVGIG.

The TCR was taken from a girl between 5 and 17 years old with multiple sclerosis. Sequenced material: blood. Here the chain combines TRBV30 and TRBJ1-1; a confident D gene designation cannot be given. The nucleotide sequence reads as follows: TGTGCCTGGATTCGTCATCTCACTGAAGCTTTCTTT. Protein translation: CAWIRHLTEAFF.